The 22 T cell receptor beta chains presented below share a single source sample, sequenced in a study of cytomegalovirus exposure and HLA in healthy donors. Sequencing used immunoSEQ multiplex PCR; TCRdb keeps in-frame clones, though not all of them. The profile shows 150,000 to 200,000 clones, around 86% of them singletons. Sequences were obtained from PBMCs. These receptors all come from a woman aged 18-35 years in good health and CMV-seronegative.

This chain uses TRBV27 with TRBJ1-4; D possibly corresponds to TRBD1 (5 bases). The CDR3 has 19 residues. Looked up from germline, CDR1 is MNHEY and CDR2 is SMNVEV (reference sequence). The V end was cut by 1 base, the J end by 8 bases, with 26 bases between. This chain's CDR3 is CASSLYPTWVGQRHEKLFF. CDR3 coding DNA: TGTGCCAGCAGTTTATATCCAACGTGGGTGGGGCAAAGGCACGAAAAACTGTTTTTT.

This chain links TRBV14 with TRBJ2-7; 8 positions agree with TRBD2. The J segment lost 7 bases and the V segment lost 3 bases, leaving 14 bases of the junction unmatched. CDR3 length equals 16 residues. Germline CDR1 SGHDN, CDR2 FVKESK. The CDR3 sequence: CASSQDYIAGKREQYF. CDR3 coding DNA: TGTGCCAGCAGCCAGGATTACATAGCGGGGAAGAGGGAGCAGTACTTC.

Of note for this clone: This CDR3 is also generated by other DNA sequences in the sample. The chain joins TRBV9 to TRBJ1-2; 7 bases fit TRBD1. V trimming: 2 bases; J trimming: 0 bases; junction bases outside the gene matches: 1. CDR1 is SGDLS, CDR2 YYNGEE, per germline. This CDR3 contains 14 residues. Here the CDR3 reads CASSVGQTNYGYTF. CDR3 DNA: TGTGCCAGCAGCGTGGGACAGACTAACTATGGCTACACCTTC.

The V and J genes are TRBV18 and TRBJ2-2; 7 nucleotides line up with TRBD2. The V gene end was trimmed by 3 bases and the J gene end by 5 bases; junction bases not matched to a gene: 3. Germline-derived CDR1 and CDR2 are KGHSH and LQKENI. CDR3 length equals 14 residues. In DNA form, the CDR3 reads TGTGCCAGCTCACCCGGGACTAAGACCGGGGAGCTGTTTTTT. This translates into CASSPGTKTGELFF.

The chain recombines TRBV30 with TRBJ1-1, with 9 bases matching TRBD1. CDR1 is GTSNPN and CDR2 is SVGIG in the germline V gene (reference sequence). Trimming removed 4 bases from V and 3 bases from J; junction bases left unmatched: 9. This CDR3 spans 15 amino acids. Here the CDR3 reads CAWNFRDREHTEAFF. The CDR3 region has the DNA TGTGCCTGGAATTTCCGGGACAGGGAGCACACTGAAGCTTTCTTT.

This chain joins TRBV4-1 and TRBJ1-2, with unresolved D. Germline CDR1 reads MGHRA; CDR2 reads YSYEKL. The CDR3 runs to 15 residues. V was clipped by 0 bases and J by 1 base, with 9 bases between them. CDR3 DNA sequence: TGCGCCAGCAGCCAAGACCACAGTTTTAACTATGGCTACACCTTC. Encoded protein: CASSQDHSFNYGYTF.

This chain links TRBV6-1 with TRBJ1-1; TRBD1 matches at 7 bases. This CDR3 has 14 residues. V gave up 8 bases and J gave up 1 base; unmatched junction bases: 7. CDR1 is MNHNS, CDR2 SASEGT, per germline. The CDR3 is CASFPGTENTEAFF. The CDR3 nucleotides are TGTGCCAGCTTTCCCGGGACAGAGAACACTGAAGCTTTCTTT.

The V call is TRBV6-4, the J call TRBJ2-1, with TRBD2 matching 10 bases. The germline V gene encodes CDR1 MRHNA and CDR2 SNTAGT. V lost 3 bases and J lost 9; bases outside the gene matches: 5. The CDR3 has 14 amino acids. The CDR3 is CASSEGTSVGEQFF. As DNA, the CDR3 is TGTGCCAGCAGTGAGGGGACTAGCGTAGGTGAGCAGTTCTTC.

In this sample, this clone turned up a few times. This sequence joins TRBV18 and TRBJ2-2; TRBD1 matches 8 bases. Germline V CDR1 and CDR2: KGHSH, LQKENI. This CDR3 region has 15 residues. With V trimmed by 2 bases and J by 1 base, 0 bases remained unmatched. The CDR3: CASSPGTGNTGELFF. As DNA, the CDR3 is TGTGCCAGCTCACCAGGGACAGGGAACACCGGGGAGCTGTTTTTT.

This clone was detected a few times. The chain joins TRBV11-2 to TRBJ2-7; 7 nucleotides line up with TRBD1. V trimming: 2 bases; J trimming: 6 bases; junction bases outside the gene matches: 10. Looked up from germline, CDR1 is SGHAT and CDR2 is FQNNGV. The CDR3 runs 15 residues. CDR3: CASSLLRDRKFEQYF. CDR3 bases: TGTGCCAGCAGCTTACTCCGGGACAGAAAGTTCGAGCAGTACTTC. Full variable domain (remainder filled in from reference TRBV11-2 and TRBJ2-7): EAGVAQSPRYKIIEKRQSVAFWCNPISGHATLYWYQQILGQGPKLLIQFQNNGVVDDSQLPKDRFSAERLKGVDSTLKIQPAKLEDSAVYLCASSLLRDRKFEQYFGPGTRLTVT.

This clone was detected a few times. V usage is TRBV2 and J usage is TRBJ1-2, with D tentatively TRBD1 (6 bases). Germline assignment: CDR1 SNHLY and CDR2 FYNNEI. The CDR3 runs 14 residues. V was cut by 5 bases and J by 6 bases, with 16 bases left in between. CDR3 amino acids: CASSLQGVGNGYTF. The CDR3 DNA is TGTGCCAGCAGTCTACAGGGTGTCGGTAATGGCTACACCTTC.

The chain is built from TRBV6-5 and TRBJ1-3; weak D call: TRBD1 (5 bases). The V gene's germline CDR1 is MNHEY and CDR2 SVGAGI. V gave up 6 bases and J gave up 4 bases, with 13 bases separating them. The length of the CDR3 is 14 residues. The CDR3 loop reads CASSRGTAGNTIYF. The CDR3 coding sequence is TGTGCCAGCAGCCGGGGGACCGCCGGAAACACCATATATTTT.

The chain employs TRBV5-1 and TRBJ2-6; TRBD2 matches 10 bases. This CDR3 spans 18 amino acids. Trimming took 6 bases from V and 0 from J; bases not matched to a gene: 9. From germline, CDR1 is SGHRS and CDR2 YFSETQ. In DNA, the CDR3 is TGCGCCAGCACCCCCGCTAGCGGGAGCGGCTCTGGGGCCAACGTCCTGACTTTC. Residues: CASTPASGSGSGANVLTF.

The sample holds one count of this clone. The CDR3, as DNA: TGTGCCAGTACTACGACACTTGGGAGCCCTGAAGCTTTCTTT. This gives the protein CASTTTLGSPEAFF. This sequence joins TRBV19 and TRBJ1-1; no clear D gene. Looked up from germline, CDR1 is LNHDA and CDR2 is SQIVND (reference sequence). Trimming stripped 7 bases from V and 6 bases from J, with 18 bases between. The length of the CDR3 is 14 residues.

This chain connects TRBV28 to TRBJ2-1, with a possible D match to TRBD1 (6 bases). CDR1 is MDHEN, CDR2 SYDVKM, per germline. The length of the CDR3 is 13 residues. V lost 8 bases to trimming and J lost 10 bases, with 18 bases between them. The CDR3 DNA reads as TGTGCCAGCTCACAAAGGGGGTGGGAGGAGCAGTTCTTC. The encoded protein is CASSQRGWEEQFF.

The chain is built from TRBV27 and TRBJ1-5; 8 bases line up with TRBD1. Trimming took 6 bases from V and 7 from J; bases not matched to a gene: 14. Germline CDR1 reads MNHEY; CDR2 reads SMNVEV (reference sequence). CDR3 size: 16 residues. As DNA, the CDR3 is TGTGCCAGCAGCCCGTTCGGTCAGGGGGCGCAACAGCCCCAGCATTTT. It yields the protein CASSPFGQGAQQPQHF.

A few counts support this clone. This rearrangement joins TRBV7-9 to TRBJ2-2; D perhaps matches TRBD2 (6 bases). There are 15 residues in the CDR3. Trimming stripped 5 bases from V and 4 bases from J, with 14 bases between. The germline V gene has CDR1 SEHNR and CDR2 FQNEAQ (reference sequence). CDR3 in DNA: TGTGCCAGCAGCCACTCAAGGACTATCACCGGGGAGCTGTTTTTT. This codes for CASSHSRTITGELFF.

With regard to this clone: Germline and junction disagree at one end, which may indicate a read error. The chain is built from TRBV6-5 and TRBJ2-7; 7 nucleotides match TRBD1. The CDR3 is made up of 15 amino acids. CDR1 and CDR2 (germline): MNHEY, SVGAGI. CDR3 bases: TGTGCCAGCAGTACCGACCGGGACAGAGCCTACGGGCAGTACTTC. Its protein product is CASSTDRDRAYGQYF.

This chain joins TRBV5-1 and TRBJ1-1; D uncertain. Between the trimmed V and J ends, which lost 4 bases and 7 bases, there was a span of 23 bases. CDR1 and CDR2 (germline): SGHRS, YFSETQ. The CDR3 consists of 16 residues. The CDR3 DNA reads TGCGCCAGCAGCCTAAGTCCTGAGGAGATGTTGGGTGAAGCTTTCTTT. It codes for CASSLSPEEMLGEAFF.

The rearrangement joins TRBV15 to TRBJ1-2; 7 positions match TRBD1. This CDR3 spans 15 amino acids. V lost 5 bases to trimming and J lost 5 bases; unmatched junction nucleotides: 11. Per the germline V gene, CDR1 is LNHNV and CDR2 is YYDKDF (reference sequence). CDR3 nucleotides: TGTGCCACCAGCCGAACAGCCGGGACAGAATATGGCTACACCTTC. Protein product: CATSRTAGTEYGYTF.

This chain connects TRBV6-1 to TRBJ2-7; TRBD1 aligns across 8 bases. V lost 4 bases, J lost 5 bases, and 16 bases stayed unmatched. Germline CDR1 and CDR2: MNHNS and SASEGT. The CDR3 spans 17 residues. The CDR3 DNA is TGTGCCAGCAGTGGAGGTCGACAGGGGCCTGGATCTAACGAGCAGTACTTC. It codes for CASSGGRQGPGSNEQYF.

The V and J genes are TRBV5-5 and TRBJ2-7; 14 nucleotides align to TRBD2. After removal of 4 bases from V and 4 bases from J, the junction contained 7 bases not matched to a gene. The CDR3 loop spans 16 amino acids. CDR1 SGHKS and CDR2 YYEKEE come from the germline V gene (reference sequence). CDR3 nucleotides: TGTGCCAGCAGCCGTTACCGGACTAGCGGGAGGTACGAGCAGTACTTC. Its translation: CASSRYRTSGRYEQYF.